One sample yielded the 21 T cell receptor beta chains listed below, sequenced in a study of vaccination and CD4 T cells after COVID-19. Once obtained from cultured CD4+ T cells, the DNA was sequenced using the Oncomine TCR Beta short-read assay. TCRdb called the PCR reads again in MiXCR, with one record for every CDR3 protein. This table holds thousands of distinct CDR3 sequences, 27% found once. Their antigens remain unidentified. Treatment in this sample: approximately 9-day PBMC culture with coronavirus spike peptide pools or control peptides (ViraFEST assay). Gathering of the CD4+ T cells, from the unexposed donor, took place before the COVID-19 pandemic (2011-2018). The sample consisted of CD4+ T cells from blood, cultured in vitro. The receptors were sampled from a human donor in good health.

This clonotype was seen a single time. The rearrangement links TRBV30 to TRBJ1-2; 7 bases are a match to TRBD1. Looked up from germline, CDR1 is GTSNPN and CDR2 is SVGIG (reference sequence). The CDR3 runs to 18 residues. Trimming at V came to 4 bases and at J to 0 bases, leaving 17 bases not matched to a gene. The CDR3 DNA reads TGTGCCTGGAAGGAGGGGGCGTTAGGGGGGAGACCTAACTATGGCTACACCTTC. Encoded protein: CAWKEGALGGRPNYGYTF.

CDR3 bases: TGTGCCAGCAGCCCCCAGGACACCGGGGAGCTGTTTTTT. Its translation: CASSPQDTGELFF. V and J are TRBV6-4 and TRBJ2-2, with unresolved D. CDR1 is MRHNA and CDR2 is SNTAGT in the germline V gene. The CDR3 sequence is 13 residues long. Deletions cut 6 bases from V and 3 bases from J, with 8 bases between.

Within the sample, this clonotype is medium-sized. CDR3 residues: CASSLYTSGETQYF. CDR3 bases: TGTGCCAGCAGCTTATATACGTCGGGGGAGACCCAGTACTTC. The chain recombines TRBV7-9 with TRBJ2-5; D is perhaps TRBD2 (5 bases). Trimming shortened V by 2 bases and J by 5 bases, and 12 bases separated the two germline ends. The CDR3 runs 14 residues. CDR1 is SEHNR and CDR2 is FQNEAQ in the germline V gene (reference sequence).

This clonotype came up once. This chain connects TRBV12-2 to TRBJ2-5. TRBV12-2 is designated a pseudogene. There are 15 residues in the CDR3. The CDR3 protein is CASRFNMRRRETQYF. The CDR3 nucleotides read TGTGCAAGTCGCTTTAATATGAGGAGAAGGGAGACCCAGTACTTC.

This clonotype was observed a few times. The gene calls are TRBV27 and TRBJ2-6; TRBD1 aligns across 7 bases. In germline, CDR1 is MNHEY, CDR2 SMNVEV (reference sequence). Germline trimming cut 6 bases from V and 1 base from J; bases unmatched to any gene: 9. The CDR3 sequence is 17 residues long. CDR3 nucleotides: TGTGCCAGCAGCACGACCCGACAGGGTTCTGGGGCCAACGTCCTGACTTTC. Residues: CASSTTRQGSGANVLTF.

This clonotype was found a few times. This chain uses TRBV7-6 with TRBJ2-5, with D perhaps given as TRBD1 or TRBD2 (5 bases each). The CDR3 runs 15 residues. Looked up from germline, CDR1 is SGHVS and CDR2 is FNYEAQ. V lost 6 bases to trimming and J lost 4 bases, with 18 bases between them. The CDR3 DNA reads as TGTGCCAGCAGTAATCCCGGGACGGGTGGAGAGACCCAGTACTTC. The encoded protein is CASSNPGTGGETQYF.

The rearrangement links TRBV12-3 or TRBV12-4 to TRBJ1-5; 7 nucleotides line up with TRBD1. Losses at the gene ends were 6 bases for V and 7 bases for J; bases not matched to a gene: 3. This CDR3 comprises 12 residues. CDR3 region: CASSYRGQPQHF. CDR3 nucleotide sequence: TGTGCCAGCAGCTACAGGGGCCAGCCCCAGCATTTT.

V and J are TRBV10-1 and TRBJ2-1, with D possibly called TRBD1 or TRBD2 (6 bases each). This CDR3 contains 14 residues. Germline loops: CDR1 WNHNN, CDR2 SYGVQD (reference sequence). The V gene lost 7 bases and the J gene lost 6 bases, with 16 bases spanning the gap. CDR3 nucleotides: TGCGCCAGCAACGGAGGGCAGGGGATCAATGAGCAGTTCTTC. As protein: CASNGGQGINEQFF.

This clonotype turned up a few times. CDR3 nucleotide sequence: TGCAGTGCTAGCCGGGGGGCTGGTGAGCAGTTCTTC. This codes for CSASRGAGEQFF. The genes are TRBV20-1 and TRBJ2-1; TRBD2 is a possible D gene (7 bases). V lost 3 bases and J 9 bases, leaving 12 bases between the germline ends. CDR1 and CDR2 (germline): DFQATT, SNEGSKA (reference sequence). CDR3 size: 12 residues.

This clonotype was counted a few times. V gene TRBV27 combines with J gene TRBJ1-2, with 9 bases that match TRBD1. The CDR3 has 15 amino acids. The V segment lost 4 bases and the J segment 2 bases; nucleotides outside the gene matches: 5. Germline V gene data show CDR1 as MNHEY and CDR2 as SMNVEV (reference sequence). As DNA, the CDR3 is TGTGCCAGCAGTTCCGGGACAGGGCACAACTATGGCTACACCTTC. It encodes CASSSGTGHNYGYTF.

This clonotype was seen more than once but under ten times. The rearrangement links TRBV6-1 to TRBJ1-5; maybe TRBD1 (5 bases). This CDR3 spans 14 amino acids. Trimming stripped 6 bases from V and 12 bases from J, with 21 bases between. Germline-derived CDR1 and CDR2 are MNHNS and SASEGT. The CDR3 nucleotides read TGTGCCAGCAGCTCTCGACAGCCCTCCTCGCTCCAGCATTTT. Its translation: CASSSRQPSSLQHF.

V usage is TRBV25-1 and J usage is TRBJ1-6; D uncertain. V dropped 2 bases and J dropped 9 bases, with 14 bases sitting between them. Germline CDR1 MGHDK, CDR2 SYGVNS. CDR3 length: 15 amino acids. The CDR3 reads CASSEDQARISPLHF. As DNA, the CDR3 is TGTGCCAGCAGTGAAGACCAAGCTAGGATTTCACCCCTCCACTTT. Full variable domain (missing parts from reference TRBV25-1 and TRBJ1-6): EADIYQTPRYLVIGTGKKITLECSQTMGHDKMYWYQQDPGMELHLIHYSYGVNSTEKGDLSSESTVSRIRTEHFPLTLESARPSHTSQYLCASSEDQARISPLHFGNGTRLTVT.

J is TRBJ1-5 and V is TRBV19, with D perhaps TRBD1 (5 bases). The germline V and J ends were trimmed by 7 bases and 6 bases, with 13 bases remaining between them. CDR1 is LNHDA, CDR2 SQIVND, per germline (reference sequence). The CDR3 loop spans 13 amino acids. CDR3 protein: CASNTGGFQPQHF. The CDR3 coding sequence is TGTGCCAGTAATACGGGGGGATTTCAGCCCCAGCATTTT. The full variable domain, its missing parts supplied by reference TRBV19 and TRBJ1-5, is DGGITQSPKYLFRKEGQNVTLSCEQNLNHDAMYWYRQDPGQGLRLIYYSQIVNDFQKGDIAEGYSVSREKKESFPLTVTSAQKNPTAFYLCASNTGGFQPQHFGDGTRLSIL.

This clonotype has a single count. This may be a read error: a much more frequent sequence differs by one nucleotide. The chain recombines TRBV7-6 with TRBJ2-5; no clear D. CDR1 and CDR2 (germline): SGHVS, FNYEAQ. The V gene lost 3 bases and the J gene lost 4 bases, with 18 bases spanning the gap. The CDR3 has 16 amino acids. The CDR3 region has the DNA TGTGCCAGCAGCTTTCTTGGATCCCCCCACCGAGAGACCCAGTACTTC. Translating gives CASSFLGSPHRETQYF.

The chain is built from TRBV5-5 and TRBJ2-7, with D uncertain. Deletions cut 5 bases from V and 6 bases from J, with 15 bases between. The CDR3 length is 13 residues. Germline values: CDR1 SGHKS, CDR2 YYEKEE (reference sequence). CDR3 nucleotide sequence: TGTGCCAGCAGAAACCCCCCCGGTTCCGAGCAGTACTTC. It is translated as CASRNPPGSEQYF.

This clonotype is termed medium-sized. The CDR3, as DNA: TGCAGTGCCGCCATGGGCCCCCCCAATCAGCCCCAGCATTTT. Translated, it gives CSAAMGPPNQPQHF. The genes are TRBV20-1 and TRBJ1-5; D gene uncertain. With 6 bases removed from V and 3 bases from J, the gap between germline ends came to 15 bases. This CDR3 has 14 amino acids. The V gene's germline CDR1 is DFQATT and CDR2 SNEGSKA (reference sequence).

This clonotype was picked up a small number of times. The chain combines TRBV11-3 with TRBJ1-2, with a tentative D call TRBD1 (5 bases). Between the trimmed V and J ends, which lost 7 bases and 3 bases, there was a span of 12 bases. CDR1 and CDR2 (germline): SGHNT, YENEEA. The CDR3 length is 13 residues. CDR3 bases: TGTGCCAGCACAAGGGGACGATACTATGGCTACACCTTC. The encoded protein is CASTRGRYYGYTF.

This clonotype appeared a few times. The rearrangement uses TRBV10-1 and TRBJ2-1, with 9 bases lining up with TRBD1. V was clipped by 6 bases and J by 9 bases; unmatched bases: 3. Germline V CDR1 and CDR2: WNHNN, SYGVQD (reference sequence). The CDR3 extends over 12 amino acids. The CDR3 spells CASSHRGLEQFF. CDR3 DNA sequence: TGCGCCAGCAGCCACAGGGGGCTTGAGCAGTTCTTC.

This rearrangement joins TRBV6-4 to TRBJ2-2, with 10 bases aligning to TRBD2. The ends lost 4 bases at V and 4 bases at J; junction bases unmatched: 0. In germline, CDR1 is MRHNA, CDR2 SNTAGT. This CDR3 spans 14 amino acids. The CDR3 DNA reads as TGTGCCAGCAGTGTAGCGGGGGGCACCGGGGAGCTGTTTTTT. Protein product: CASSVAGGTGELFF.

This chain uses TRBV10-2 with TRBJ1-2, with unresolved D. CDR3 length equals 13 residues. The germline V gene encodes CDR1 WSHSY and CDR2 SAAADI. V shed 2 bases and J shed 6 bases, with 10 bases lying between them. The CDR3 loop is CASSEDREDGYTF. The CDR3 bases are TGCGCCAGCAGTGAGGATAGGGAGGATGGCTACACCTTC.

This chain links TRBV30 with TRBJ1-2, with 10 bases that match TRBD1. The ends lost 4 bases at V and 7 bases at J; junction bases unmatched: 9. The CDR3 consists of 14 residues. The germline V gene has CDR1 GTSNPN and CDR2 SVGIG (reference sequence). CDR3 DNA: TGTGCCTGGAACAGAGTGGGACAGGGGACTGGCTACACCTTC. Amino acid sequence: CAWNRVGQGTGYTF.